This T cell receptor beta chain was captured in a study of T cell repertoires in cytomegalovirus infection. Across the study: Recently identified HLA-C-restricted and well-studied HLA-B-restricted CMV epitopes were used. Both a matching HLA type and CMV infection were indicated by public TCR beta signatures.

Regarding the study as a whole: HLA-C-restricted CMV clonotypes gave the most frequent clonotype in two of eight donors.

V lost 4 bases and J 4 bases, leaving 15 bases between the germline ends. Germline CDR1 and CDR2: SEHNR and FQNEAQ (reference sequence). The CDR3 runs to 15 residues. TCRdb recomputed calls from the reads with MiXCR, one row per CDR3 protein. The data hold approximately 1,000,000 distinct CDR3 sequences, with around 32% observed a single time. This clonotype was found a few times. Its target is not known. The specimen was cultured CD8+ T cells from PBMCs, collected from culture after CMV antigen stimulation. The sequence was collected from a human donor in good health (CMV status not recorded). Some clones in this sample may be carry-over from other donors' samples. The V and J genes are TRBV7-9 and TRBJ2-3; unclear D gene. The chain's CDR3 is CASSSPWASADTQYF. The CDR3, as DNA: TGTGCCAGCAGCTCCCCCTGGGCCAGCGCAGATACGCAGTATTTT.